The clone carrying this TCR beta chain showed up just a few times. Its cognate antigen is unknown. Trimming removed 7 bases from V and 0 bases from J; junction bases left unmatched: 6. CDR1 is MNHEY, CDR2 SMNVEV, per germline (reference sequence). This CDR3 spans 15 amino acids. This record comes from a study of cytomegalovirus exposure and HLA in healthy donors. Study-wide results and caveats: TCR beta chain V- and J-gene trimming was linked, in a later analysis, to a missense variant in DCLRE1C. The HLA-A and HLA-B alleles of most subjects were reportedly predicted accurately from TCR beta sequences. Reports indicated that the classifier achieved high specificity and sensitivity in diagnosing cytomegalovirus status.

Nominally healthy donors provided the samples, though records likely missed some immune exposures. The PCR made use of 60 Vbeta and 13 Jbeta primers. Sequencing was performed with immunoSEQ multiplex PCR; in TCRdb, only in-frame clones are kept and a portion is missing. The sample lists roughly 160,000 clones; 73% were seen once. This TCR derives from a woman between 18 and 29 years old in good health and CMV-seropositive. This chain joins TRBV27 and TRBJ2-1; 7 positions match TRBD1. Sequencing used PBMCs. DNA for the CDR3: TGTGCCAGCACCAGGGCAGGGGGCTCCTACAATGAGCAGTTCTTC. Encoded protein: CASTRAGGSYNEQFF.